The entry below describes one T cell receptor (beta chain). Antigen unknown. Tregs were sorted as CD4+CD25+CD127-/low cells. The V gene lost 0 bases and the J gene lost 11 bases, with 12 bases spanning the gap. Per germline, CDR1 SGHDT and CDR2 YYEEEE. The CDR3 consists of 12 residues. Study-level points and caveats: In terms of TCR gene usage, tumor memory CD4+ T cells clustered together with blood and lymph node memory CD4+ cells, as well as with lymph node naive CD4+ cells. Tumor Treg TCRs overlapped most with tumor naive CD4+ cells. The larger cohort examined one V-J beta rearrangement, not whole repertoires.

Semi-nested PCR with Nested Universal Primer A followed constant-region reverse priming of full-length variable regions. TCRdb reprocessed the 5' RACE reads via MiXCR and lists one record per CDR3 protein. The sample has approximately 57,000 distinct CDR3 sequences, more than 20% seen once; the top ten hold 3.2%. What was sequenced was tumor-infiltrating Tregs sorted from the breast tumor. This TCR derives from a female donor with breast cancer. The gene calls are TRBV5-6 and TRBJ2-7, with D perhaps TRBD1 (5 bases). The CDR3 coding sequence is TGTGCCAGCAGCTTGGCACGGACATCAGAGTACTTC. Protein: CASSLARTSEYF.